This T cell receptor beta chain was sequenced in a study of blood T cell repertoires in COVID-19. Profiled with immunoSEQ multiplex PCR; TCRdb holds only in-frame clones, not every one. Of 300,000 to 350,000 clones in the sample, roughly 90% are singletons; the top ten hold less than 3.5%. The CDR3 contains 16 residues. V lost 3 bases and J 4 bases, leaving 16 bases between the germline ends. From germline, CDR1 is KGHSH and CDR2 LQKENI. The receptor comes from a woman aged 25 to 39 with COVID-19, enrolled during active disease. The source material was peripheral blood. The chain has TRBV18 and TRBJ1-3; TRBD1 might be the D (6 bases). DNA of the CDR3: TGTGCCAGCTCACCGAGCGGAATAGGACAGGGAAACACCATATATTTT. It is translated as CASSPSGIGQGNTIYF.